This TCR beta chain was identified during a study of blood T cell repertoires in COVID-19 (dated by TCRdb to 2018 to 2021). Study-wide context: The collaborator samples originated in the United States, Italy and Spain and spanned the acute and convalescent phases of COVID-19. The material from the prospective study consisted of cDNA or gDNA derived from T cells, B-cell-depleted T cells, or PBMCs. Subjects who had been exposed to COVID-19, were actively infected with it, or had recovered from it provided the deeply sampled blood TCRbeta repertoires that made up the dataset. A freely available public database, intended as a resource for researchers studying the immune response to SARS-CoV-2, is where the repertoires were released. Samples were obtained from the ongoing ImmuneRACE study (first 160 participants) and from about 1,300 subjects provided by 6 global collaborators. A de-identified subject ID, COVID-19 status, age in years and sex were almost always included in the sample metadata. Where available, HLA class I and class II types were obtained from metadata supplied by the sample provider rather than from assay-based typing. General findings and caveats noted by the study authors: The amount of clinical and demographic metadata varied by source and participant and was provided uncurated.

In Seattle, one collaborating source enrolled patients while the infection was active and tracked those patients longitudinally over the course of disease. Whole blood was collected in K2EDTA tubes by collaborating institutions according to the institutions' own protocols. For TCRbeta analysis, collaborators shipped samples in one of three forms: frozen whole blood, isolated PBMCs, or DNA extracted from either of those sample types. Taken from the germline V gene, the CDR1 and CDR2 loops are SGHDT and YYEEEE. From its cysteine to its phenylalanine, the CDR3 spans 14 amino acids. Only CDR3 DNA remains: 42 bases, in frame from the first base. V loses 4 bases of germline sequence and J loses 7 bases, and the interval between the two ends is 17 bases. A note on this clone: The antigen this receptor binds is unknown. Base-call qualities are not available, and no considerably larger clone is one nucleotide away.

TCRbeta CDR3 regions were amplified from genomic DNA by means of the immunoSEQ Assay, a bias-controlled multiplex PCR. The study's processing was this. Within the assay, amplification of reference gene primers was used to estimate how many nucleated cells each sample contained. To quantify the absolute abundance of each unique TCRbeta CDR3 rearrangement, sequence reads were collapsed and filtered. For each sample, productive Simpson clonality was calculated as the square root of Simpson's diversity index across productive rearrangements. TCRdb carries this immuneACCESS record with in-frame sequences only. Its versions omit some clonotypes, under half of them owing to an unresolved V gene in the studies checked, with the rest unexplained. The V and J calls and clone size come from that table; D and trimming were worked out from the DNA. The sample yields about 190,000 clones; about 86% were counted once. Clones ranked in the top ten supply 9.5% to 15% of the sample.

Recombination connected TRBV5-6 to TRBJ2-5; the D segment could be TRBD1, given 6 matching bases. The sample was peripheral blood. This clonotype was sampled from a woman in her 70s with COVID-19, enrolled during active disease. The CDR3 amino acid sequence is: CASSLVSGAGTQYF. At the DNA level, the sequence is TGTGCCAGCAGCCTGGTGTCAGGGGCCGGGACCCAGTACTTC.